The sequence of this T cell receptor beta chain was determined in a study of blood T cell repertoires in COVID-19. Study as a whole: COVID-19 samples collected from the United States, Italy and Spain covered acute and convalescent phases.

Authors' processing steps: From reference gene primer amplification, estimates of nucleated cell counts were derived. The repertoire was sequenced with immunoSEQ multiplex PCR; TCRdb's copy has only in-frame clones and lacks some. The V and J calls and clone size were taken over from that table, and D and trimming were inferred from the DNA. This table has almost 250,000 clones, roughly 86% appearing once. The V end lost 5 bases, the J end lost 5 bases, and 15 bases lay between the germline ends. CDR1 and CDR2 from the germline V gene are SGHTA and FQGTGA. This CDR3 contains 14 residues. The sequencing input was peripheral blood. This sequence was found in a woman aged 55 to 70 who had recovered from COVID-19. The chain has TRBV7-3 and TRBJ2-5, with D maybe TRBD1 (5 bases). CDR3 nucleotide sequence: TGTGCCAGCAGCCCAGGGCACTCCTCCGAGACCCAGTACTTC. It translates to CASSPGHSSETQYF.